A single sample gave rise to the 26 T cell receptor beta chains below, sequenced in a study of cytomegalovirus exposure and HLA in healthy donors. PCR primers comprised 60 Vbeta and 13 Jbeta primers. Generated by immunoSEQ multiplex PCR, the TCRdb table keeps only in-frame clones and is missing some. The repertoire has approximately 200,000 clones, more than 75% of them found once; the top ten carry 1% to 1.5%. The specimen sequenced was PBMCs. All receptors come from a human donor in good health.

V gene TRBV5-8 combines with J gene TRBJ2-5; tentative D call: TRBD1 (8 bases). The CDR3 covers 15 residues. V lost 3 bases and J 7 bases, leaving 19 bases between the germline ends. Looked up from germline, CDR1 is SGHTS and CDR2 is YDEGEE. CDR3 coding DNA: TGTGCCAGCAGCTGGTGGACAGGGAGGGCCGCGACCCAGTACTTC. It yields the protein CASSWWTGRAATQYF.

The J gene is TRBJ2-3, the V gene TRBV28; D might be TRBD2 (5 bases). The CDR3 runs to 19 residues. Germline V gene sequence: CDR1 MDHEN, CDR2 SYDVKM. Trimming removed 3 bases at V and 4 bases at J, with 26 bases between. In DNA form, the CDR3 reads TGTGCCAGCAGTTTCCCCCTTCAAAGGGCCGGAATTAGCGCAGATACGCAGTATTTT. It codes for CASSFPLQRAGISADTQYF.

CDR3 loop: CASSLGQGAGNTIYF. Here the CDR3 DNA reads TGTGCCAGCAGCTTGGGTCAGGGGGCTGGAAACACCATATATTTT. The chain links TRBV5-4 to TRBJ1-3; 7 nucleotides align to TRBD1. Per the germline V gene, CDR1 is SGHNT and CDR2 is YYREEE (reference sequence). CDR3 length: 15 residues. The J segment lost 2 bases and the V segment lost 0 bases, leaving 2 bases of the junction unmatched.

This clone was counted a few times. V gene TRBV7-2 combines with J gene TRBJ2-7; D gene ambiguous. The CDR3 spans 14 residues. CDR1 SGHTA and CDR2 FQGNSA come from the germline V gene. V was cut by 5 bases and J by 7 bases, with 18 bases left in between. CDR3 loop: CASSPSAPLGEQYF. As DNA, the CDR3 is TGTGCCAGCAGCCCCTCAGCGCCCTTAGGTGAGCAGTACTTC. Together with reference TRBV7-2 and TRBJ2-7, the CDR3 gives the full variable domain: GAGVSQSPSNKVTEKGKDVELRCDPISGHTALYWYRQSLGQGLEFLIYFQGNSAPDKSGLPSDRFSAERTGGSVSTLTIQRTQQEDSAVYLCASSPSAPLGEQYFGPGTRLTVT.

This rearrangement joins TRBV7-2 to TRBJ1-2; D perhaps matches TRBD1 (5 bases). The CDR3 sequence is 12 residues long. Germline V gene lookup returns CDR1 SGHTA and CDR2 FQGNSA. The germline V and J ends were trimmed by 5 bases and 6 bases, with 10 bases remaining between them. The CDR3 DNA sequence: TGTGCCAGCAGCCGACAGACAGATGGCTACACCTTC. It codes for CASSRQTDGYTF.

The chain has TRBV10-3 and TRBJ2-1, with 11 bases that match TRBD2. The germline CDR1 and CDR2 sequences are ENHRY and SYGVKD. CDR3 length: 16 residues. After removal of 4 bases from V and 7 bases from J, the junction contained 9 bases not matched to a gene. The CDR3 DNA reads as TGTGCCATCAGTGGGACACTAGCGGGAGTGGGTAATGAGCAGTTCTTC. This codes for CAISGTLAGVGNEQFF.

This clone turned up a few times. CDR3 protein: CASSLLVPLSRDRGRGGNQPQHF. The CDR3 DNA reads TGTGCCAGCAGTTTATTGGTCCCTCTCTCCCGGGACAGGGGGCGAGGGGGCAATCAGCCCCAGCATTTT. The chain recombines TRBV28 with TRBJ1-5; 12 bases map to TRBD1. The germline gives CDR1 MDHEN, CDR2 SYDVKM. The CDR3 is 23 residues long. J lost 2 bases, V lost 1 base, and 21 bases had no gene match.

The CDR3 reads CASTRQGSYEQYF. CDR3 nucleotides: TGTGCCAGCACACGACAGGGTTCCTACGAGCAGTACTTC. This chain uses TRBV5-5 with TRBJ2-7, with 7 nucleotides matching TRBD1. The CDR3 runs 13 residues. V trimming: 6 bases; J trimming: 1 base; junction bases outside the gene matches: 4. Germline V gene sequence: CDR1 SGHKS, CDR2 YYEKEE (reference sequence).

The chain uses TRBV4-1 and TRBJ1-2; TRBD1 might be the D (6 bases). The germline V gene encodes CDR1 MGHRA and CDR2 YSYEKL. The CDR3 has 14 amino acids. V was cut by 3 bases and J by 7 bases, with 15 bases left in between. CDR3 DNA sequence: TGCGCCAGCAGCCAGGCTACAGGGACCAGTGGCTACACCTTC. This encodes CASSQATGTSGYTF.

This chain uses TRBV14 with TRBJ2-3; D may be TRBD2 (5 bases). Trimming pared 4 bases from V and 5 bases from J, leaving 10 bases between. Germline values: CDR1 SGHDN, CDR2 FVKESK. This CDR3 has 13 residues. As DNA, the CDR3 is TGTGCCAGCAGCCCCTTGGCGGGAGATACGCAGTATTTT. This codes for CASSPLAGDTQYF.

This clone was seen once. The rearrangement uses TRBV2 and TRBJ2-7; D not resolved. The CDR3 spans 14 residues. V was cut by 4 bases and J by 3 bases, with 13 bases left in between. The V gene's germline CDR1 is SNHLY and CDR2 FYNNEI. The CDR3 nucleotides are TGTGCCAGCAGTGCTGAGACATCCCTCTACGAGCAGTACTTC. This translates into CASSAETSLYEQYF.

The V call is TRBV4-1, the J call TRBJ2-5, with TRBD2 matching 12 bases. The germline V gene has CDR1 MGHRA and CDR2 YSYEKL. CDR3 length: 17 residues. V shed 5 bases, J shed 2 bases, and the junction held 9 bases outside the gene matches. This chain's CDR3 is CASSSRLAGVPQETQYF. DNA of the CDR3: TGCGCCAGCAGCAGCCGACTAGCGGGAGTACCTCAAGAGACCCAGTACTTC.

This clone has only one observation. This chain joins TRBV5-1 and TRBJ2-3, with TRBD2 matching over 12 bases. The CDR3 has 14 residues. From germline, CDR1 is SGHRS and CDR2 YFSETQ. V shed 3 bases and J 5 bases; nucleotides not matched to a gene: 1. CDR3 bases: TGCGCCAGCAGCTCGACTAGCGGGGGAGATACGCAGTATTTT. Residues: CASSSTSGGDTQYF.

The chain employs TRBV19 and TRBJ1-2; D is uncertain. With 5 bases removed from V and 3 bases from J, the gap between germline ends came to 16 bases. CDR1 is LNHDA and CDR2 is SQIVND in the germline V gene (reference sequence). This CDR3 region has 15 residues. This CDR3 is CASSPAERNYYGYTF. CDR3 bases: TGTGCCAGTAGTCCCGCCGAGCGGAACTACTATGGCTACACCTTC.

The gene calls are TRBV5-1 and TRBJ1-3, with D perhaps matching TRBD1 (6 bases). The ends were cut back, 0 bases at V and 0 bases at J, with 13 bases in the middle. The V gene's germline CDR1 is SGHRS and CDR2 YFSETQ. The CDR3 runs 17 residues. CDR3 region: CASSLAGQLFSGNTIYF. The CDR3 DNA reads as TGCGCCAGCAGCTTGGCCGGACAGCTATTCTCTGGAAACACCATATATTTT.

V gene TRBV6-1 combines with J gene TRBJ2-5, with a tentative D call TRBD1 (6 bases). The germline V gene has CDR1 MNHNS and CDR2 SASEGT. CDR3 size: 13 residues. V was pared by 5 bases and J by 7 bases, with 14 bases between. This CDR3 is CASSSPGAGTQYF. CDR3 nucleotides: TGTGCCAGCAGTTCCCCAGGGGCTGGGACCCAGTACTTC.

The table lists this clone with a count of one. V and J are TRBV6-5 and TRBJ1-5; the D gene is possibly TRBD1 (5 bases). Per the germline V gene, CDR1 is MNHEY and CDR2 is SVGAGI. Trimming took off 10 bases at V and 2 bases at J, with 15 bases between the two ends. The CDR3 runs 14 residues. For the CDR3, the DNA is TGTGCCACTTCAAGGGACTTAGGCAATCAGCCCCAGCATTTT. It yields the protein CATSRDLGNQPQHF.

CDR3 nucleotides: TGTGCCAGCAGCACTTACTTAACGGACAGGGGGCTTAATGGCTACACCTTC. This encodes CASSTYLTDRGLNGYTF. This rearrangement joins TRBV9 to TRBJ1-2; 11 bases agree with TRBD1. In germline, CDR1 is SGDLS, CDR2 YYNGEE. V lost 4 bases to trimming and J lost 6 bases; unmatched junction nucleotides: 14. The CDR3 has 17 amino acids.

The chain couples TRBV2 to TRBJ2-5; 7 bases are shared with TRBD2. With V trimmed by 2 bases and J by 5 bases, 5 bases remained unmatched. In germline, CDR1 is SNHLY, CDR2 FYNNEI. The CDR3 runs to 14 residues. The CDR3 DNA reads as TGTGCCAGCAGTGAATATAGGGAGGGGGAGACCCAGTACTTC. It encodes CASSEYREGETQYF.

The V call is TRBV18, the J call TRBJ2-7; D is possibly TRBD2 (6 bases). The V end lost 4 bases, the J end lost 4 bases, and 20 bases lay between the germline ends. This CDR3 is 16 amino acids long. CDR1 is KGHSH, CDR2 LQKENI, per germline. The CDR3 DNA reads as TGTGCCAGCTCACGGTCAGCGGGCCAGAGTTCTTACGAGCAGTACTTC. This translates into CASSRSAGQSSYEQYF.

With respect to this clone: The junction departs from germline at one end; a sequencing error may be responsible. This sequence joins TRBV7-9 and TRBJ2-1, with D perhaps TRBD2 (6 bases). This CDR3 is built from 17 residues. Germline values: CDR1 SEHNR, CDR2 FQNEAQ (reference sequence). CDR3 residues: CSSSPLGGMRGRNEQFF. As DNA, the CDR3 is TGTTCCAGCAGCCCCCTAGGAGGGATGAGGGGACGAAATGAGCAGTTCTTC.

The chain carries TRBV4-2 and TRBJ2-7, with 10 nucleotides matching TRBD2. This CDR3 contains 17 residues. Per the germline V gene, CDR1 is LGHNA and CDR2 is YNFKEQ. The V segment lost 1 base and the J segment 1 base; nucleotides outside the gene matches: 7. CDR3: CASSQAAGLAVSYEQYF. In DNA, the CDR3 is TGTGCCAGCAGCCAAGCAGCCGGACTAGCGGTTTCCTACGAGCAGTACTTC.

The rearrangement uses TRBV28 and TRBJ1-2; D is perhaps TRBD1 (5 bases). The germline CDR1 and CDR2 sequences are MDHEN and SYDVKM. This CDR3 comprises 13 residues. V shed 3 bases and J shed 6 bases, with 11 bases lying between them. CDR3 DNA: TGTGCCAGCAGTTTGATACAGGCGCATGGCTACACCTTC. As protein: CASSLIQAHGYTF.

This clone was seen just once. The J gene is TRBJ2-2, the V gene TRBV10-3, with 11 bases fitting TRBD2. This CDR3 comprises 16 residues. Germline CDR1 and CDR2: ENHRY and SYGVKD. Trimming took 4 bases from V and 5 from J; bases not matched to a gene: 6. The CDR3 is CAISGTSGSETGELFF. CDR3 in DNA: TGTGCCATCAGTGGTACTAGCGGGAGTGAAACCGGGGAGCTGTTTTTT.

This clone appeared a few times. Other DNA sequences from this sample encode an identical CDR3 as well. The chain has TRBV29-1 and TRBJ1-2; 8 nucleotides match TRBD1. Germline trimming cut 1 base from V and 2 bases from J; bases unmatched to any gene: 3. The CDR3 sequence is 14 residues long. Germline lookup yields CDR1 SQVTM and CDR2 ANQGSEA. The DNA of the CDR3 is TGCAGCGTTGAAGGCAGGGGGCGGAACTATGGCTACACCTTC. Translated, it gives CSVEGRGRNYGYTF.

This CDR3 is CASYPSAASASSTDTQYF. The CDR3 nucleotides are TGTGCCAGCTACCCCAGCGCGGCTAGCGCCTCTAGCACAGATACGCAGTATTTT. The chain uses TRBV18 and TRBJ2-3; a possible D gene is TRBD2 (6 bases). The length of the CDR3 is 18 residues. The V end lost 7 bases, the J end lost 0 bases, and 23 bases lay between the germline ends. Looked up from germline, CDR1 is KGHSH and CDR2 is LQKENI.